The next 7 T cell receptor beta chains were all read from a single sample in a study of CD4 T cells in relation to SARS-CoV-2 and coronaviruses. Their antigens remain unidentified. Unexposed donor CD4+ T cells date from about 2010-2019, before the COVID-19 pandemic. The cells were cultured for around ten days before CD4+ T cells were isolated. Using immunoSEQ multiplex PCR, the repertoire was profiled, and TCRdb retains in-frame clones only, with some absent. Here the sample spans 18,000 or so clones, roughly four fifths being singletons. What was sequenced was CD4+ T cells from PBMCs, cultured in vitro. Receptors were obtained from a human donor in good health.

This chain connects TRBV18 to TRBJ1-3; possible D gene TRBD1, 5 bases. Per the germline V gene, CDR1 is KGHSH and CDR2 is LQKENI. CDR3 size: 14 residues. With 3 bases removed from V and 8 bases from J, the gap between germline ends came to 14 bases. CDR3 in amino acids: CASSPGTTRDTIYF. The CDR3 DNA is TGTGCCAGCTCACCTGGGACCACCCGGGACACCATATATTTT.

The chain links TRBV10-3 to TRBJ2-1, with D possibly matching TRBD2 (6 bases). Per the germline V gene, CDR1 is ENHRY and CDR2 is SYGVKD. V was trimmed by 9 bases and J by 5 bases, leaving 14 bases between them. The CDR3 totals 13 residues. The CDR3, as DNA: TGTGCCATTTCTTATTCGGGGGACAATGAGCAGTTCTTC. It translates to CAISYSGDNEQFF.

V gene TRBV6-5 combines with J gene TRBJ2-5, with 11 bases fitting TRBD1. The CDR3 runs 15 residues. Germline V gene lookup returns CDR1 MNHEY and CDR2 SVGAGI. Trimming at V came to 6 bases and at J to 4 bases, leaving 7 bases not matched to a gene. The CDR3 here is CASSGDRGSGETQYF. The CDR3 DNA reads as TGTGCCAGCAGCGGGGACAGGGGGAGCGGAGAGACCCAGTACTTC.

The chain carries TRBV9 and TRBJ1-1, with D unresolved. Germline loops: CDR1 SGDLS, CDR2 YYNGEE. Trimming shortened V by 0 bases and J by 5 bases, and 14 bases separated the two germline ends. This CDR3 is 15 amino acids long. The DNA for the CDR3 is TGTGCCAGCAGCGTAGTTGGAGTTGGGTGGACTGAAGCTTTCTTT. Translating gives CASSVVGVGWTEAFF. Combining the CDR3 with reference TRBV9 and TRBJ1-1 gives the whole variable domain DSGVTQTPKHLITATGQRVTLRCSPRSGDLSVYWYQQSLDQGLQFLIQYYNGEERAKGNILERFSAQQFPDLHSELNLSSLELGDSALYFCASSVVGVGWTEAFFGQGTRLTVV.

This clone was counted a few times. The CDR3 DNA follows: TGTGCCAGCAGCCAATGGGGACAGAGTAACTATGGCTACACCTTC. It translates to CASSQWGQSNYGYTF. The chain has TRBV14 and TRBJ1-2; 7 bases are a match to TRBD1. From germline, CDR1 is SGHDN and CDR2 FVKESK. CDR3 size: 15 residues. The V and J ends lost 2 bases and 1 base, in that order; junction bases with no gene match: 4.

This chain links TRBV6-5 with TRBJ1-4, with 8 bases identical to TRBD1. The germline V gene has CDR1 MNHEY and CDR2 SVGAGI. Trimming removed 2 bases from V and 2 bases from J; junction bases left unmatched: 4. The CDR3 runs 16 residues. CDR3 in amino acids: CASSYQRDRTNEKLFF. Written as DNA, the CDR3 is TGTGCCAGCAGTTACCAGAGGGACAGGACTAATGAAAAACTGTTTTTT.

The CDR3 loop is CASSVGSFGRVNEQFF. The CDR3 region has the DNA TGTGCCAGCAGCGTGGGGAGTTTCGGGAGAGTGAATGAGCAGTTCTTC. This chain uses TRBV9 with TRBJ2-1; TRBD2 might be the D (6 bases). CDR3 length: 16 amino acids. Germline-derived CDR1 and CDR2 are SGDLS and YYNGEE. Trimming left V 2 bases short and J 7 bases short, with 19 bases between.